The 13 T cell receptor beta chains reported below all come from one sample, sequenced in a study of T cell responses to AZD1222 COVID-19 vaccine (dated by TCRdb to the early 2020s). The library was obtained by the immunoSEQ multiplex PCR assay. In TCRdb, the immuneACCESS table is reduced to in-frame sequences with V and J assigned. These tables do not hold every clone; where another copy was compared, an unresolved V gene accounts for under half, and the others remain unexplained. Here the sample has about 83,000 clones; 91% occur a single time. About 29% of the sample is taken by the ten largest. Taken with the paper, the label for time point translates to: about 28 days (+/-7) after the second vaccine dose. This specimen was peripheral blood, taken 28 days after the second AZD1222 dose. These receptors were collected from an adult who received the AZD1222 COVID-19 vaccine.

The chain links TRBV6-5 to TRBJ2-3, with D maybe TRBD2 (6 bases). This CDR3 has 14 residues. In germline, CDR1 is MNHEY, CDR2 SVGAGI. Trimming removed 6 bases from V and 7 bases from J, with 17 bases in between. The CDR3 loop reads CASSSLAYANTQYF. The CDR3 coding sequence is TGTGCCAGCAGCTCTCTAGCGTACGCGAATACGCAGTATTTT.

The V call is TRBV5-1, the J call TRBJ1-3, with TRBD1 matching over 7 bases. Losses at the gene ends were 3 bases for V and 0 bases for J; bases not matched to a gene: 9. The germline V gene encodes CDR1 SGHRS and CDR2 YFSETQ. This CDR3 is 17 amino acids long. CDR3 sequence: CASSSLTGLSSGNTIYF. Here the CDR3 DNA reads TGCGCCAGCAGCTCCCTGACAGGGCTGAGCTCTGGAAACACCATATATTTT.

The chain has TRBV18 and TRBJ1-4; D is ambiguous. Trimming took off 2 bases at V and 1 base at J, with 8 bases between the two ends. Germline CDR1 reads KGHSH; CDR2 reads LQKENI. The CDR3 sequence is 15 residues long. This chain's CDR3 is CASSPGRETNEKLFF. The CDR3 nucleotides read TGTGCCAGCTCACCAGGCCGAGAAACTAATGAAAAACTGTTTTTT.

The chain recombines TRBV28 with TRBJ2-7; D call uncertain. Germline lookup yields CDR1 MDHEN and CDR2 SYDVKM. This CDR3 comprises 11 residues. V shed 2 bases and J shed 4 bases, with 3 bases lying between them. This chain's CDR3 is CASSLRYEQYF. The CDR3 DNA sequence: TGTGCCAGCAGTTTAAGGTACGAGCAGTACTTC. Together with reference TRBV28 and TRBJ2-7, the CDR3 gives the full variable domain: DVKVTQSSRYLVKRTGEKVFLECVQDMDHENMFWYRQDPGLGLRLIYFSYDVKMKEKGDIPEGYSVSREKKERFSLILESASTNQTSMYLCASSLRYEQYFGPGTRLTVT.

This clone was found once. CDR3 bases: TGCAGCGTTCAGTCGGGACAGGGGAACACTGAAGCTTTCTTT. This gives the protein CSVQSGQGNTEAFF. V and J are TRBV29-1 and TRBJ1-1, with 9 positions matching TRBD1. CDR1 and CDR2 from the germline V gene are SQVTM and ANQGSEA. The ends lost 5 bases at V and 1 base at J; junction bases unmatched: 5. This CDR3 contains 14 residues. Complete variable domain (other parts from reference TRBV29-1 and TRBJ1-1): SAVISQKPSRDICQRGTSLTIQCQVDSQVTMMFWYRQQPGQSLTLIATANQGSEATYESGFVIDKFPISRPNLTFSTLTVSNMSPEDSSIYLCSVQSGQGNTEAFFGQGTRLTVV.

The V gene is TRBV30, the J gene TRBJ1-5; TRBD1 might be the D (6 bases). The germline CDR1 and CDR2 sequences are GTSNPN and SVGIG (reference sequence). V lost 2 bases to trimming and J lost 3 bases, with 11 bases between them. CDR3 length: 14 amino acids. CDR3 nucleotide sequence: TGTGCCTGGAGTCTCGGGACACTCAATCAGCCCCAGCATTTT. This codes for CAWSLGTLNQPQHF.

The V gene is TRBV11-3, the J gene TRBJ2-1; a weak D match, TRBD2 (6 bases). The V gene lost 2 bases and the J gene lost 0 bases, with 17 bases spanning the gap. The CDR3 runs 18 residues. The germline CDR1 and CDR2 sequences are SGHNT and YENEEA. Here the CDR3 DNA reads TGTGCCAGCAGCTTATCGGGACTCGGGTCCCTCTCCTACAATGAGCAGTTCTTC. Protein product: CASSLSGLGSLSYNEQFF.

The chain links TRBV18 to TRBJ2-2; 10 bases match TRBD2. CDR3 length: 15 amino acids. Trimming took 6 bases from V and 3 from J; bases not matched to a gene: 4. Germline V gene data show CDR1 as KGHSH and CDR2 as LQKENI. The CDR3 coding sequence is TGTGCCAGCTCGGAGAGCGGGAGGGACACCGGGGAGCTGTTTTTT. As protein: CASSESGRDTGELFF. Together with reference TRBV18 and TRBJ2-2, the CDR3 gives the full variable domain: NAGVMQNPRHLVRRRGQEARLRCSPMKGHSHVYWYRQLPEEGLKFMVYLQKENIIDESGMPKERFSAEFPKEGPSILRIQQVVRGDSAAYFCASSESGRDTGELFFGEGSRLTVL.

CDR3 sequence reads: CASPNVGAEAFF. DNA of the CDR3: TGTGCCAGCCCCAACGTGGGGGCCGAAGCTTTCTTT. The chain couples TRBV6-5 to TRBJ1-1, with D possibly matching TRBD1 (6 bases). CDR3 length: 12 residues. Per germline, CDR1 MNHEY and CDR2 SVGAGI. Between the trimmed V and J ends, which lost 8 bases and 8 bases, there was a span of 15 bases.

The V call is TRBV30, the J call TRBJ1-4; D is uncertain. Germline CDR1 is GTSNPN and CDR2 is SVGIG (reference sequence). This CDR3 comprises 15 residues. V gave up 0 bases and J gave up 8 bases, with 16 bases separating them. The CDR3: CAWSVGAVPGEKLFF. CDR3 DNA: TGTGCCTGGAGTGTCGGAGCGGTCCCGGGGGAAAAACTGTTTTTT.

This clone was seen only once. The chain uses TRBV15 and TRBJ1-2; D is unclear. The CDR3 runs to 13 residues. Germline V lookup: CDR1 LNHNV, CDR2 YYDKDF (reference sequence). Trimming took off 4 bases at V and 6 bases at J, with 12 bases between the two ends. CDR3 coding DNA: TGTGCCACCAGCACCGAGGGTGGAGATGGCTACACCTTC. It specifies CATSTEGGDGYTF.

The chain carries TRBV6-5 and TRBJ1-5; D is unclear. V was clipped by 9 bases and J by 4 bases, with 16 bases between them. This CDR3 contains 14 residues. The germline V gene has CDR1 MNHEY and CDR2 SVGAGI. Here the CDR3 reads CASRAGIRNQPQHF. DNA of the CDR3: TGTGCCAGTAGGGCGGGAATTAGAAATCAGCCCCAGCATTTT.

This chain joins TRBV3-1 (or the pseudogene TRBV3-2) and TRBJ1-1, with a possible D match to TRBD1 (5 bases). Between the trimmed V and J ends, which lost 4 bases and 3 bases, there was a span of 9 bases. Germline CDR1 and CDR2: LGHDT and YNNKEL (reference sequence). The CDR3 runs 13 residues. CDR3 coding DNA: TGTGCCAGCAGCCCAAGCAGGGACACTGAAGCTTTCTTT. It specifies CASSPSRDTEAFF.